This T cell receptor (beta chain) was sequenced in a study of blood T cells in healthy people across ages. Whole-study context: Roughly one uniquely barcoded beta molecule per two T cells was captured.

Then a second PCR, running about 6 to 11 cycles, was carried out with a sample-barcoded 5' primer and a J-beta primer mix. TCRdb re-analysed the 5' RACE reads in MiXCR, keeping a single row per CDR3 protein. The sample lists about 1.7 million distinct CDR3 sequences; 28% were seen once. Extraction yielded at least 6 micrograms of total RNA per sample. This sequence was found in a woman in her thirties in good health. The sample was blood.

Written as DNA, the CDR3 is TGTGCCAGCAGGCATGGTGGACTAGCGGGACGGGGGGTCTACAATGAGCAGTACTTC. Translation: CASRHGGLAGRGVYNEQYF. V is TRBV6-2 or TRBV6-3 and J is TRBJ2-1, with TRBD2 identical over 12 bases. The J call may not be correct, given that the DNA end is closer to TRBJ2-7. The CDR3 is 19 amino acids. The germline V gene encodes CDR1 MNHEY and CDR2 SVGEGT.